This T cell receptor (beta chain) was documented in a study of CD8 T cell repertoires and HIV-1 epitope variants. The table came from immunoSEQ multiplex PCR; TCRdb's copy has only in-frame clones and leaves some out. The sample yields 4,700 or so clones, around two thirds seen once. Within the sample, this clone is medium-sized. Antigen: not known. The germline CDR1 and CDR2 sequences are MGHRA and YSYEKL. The ends were cut back, 4 bases at V and 3 bases at J, with 10 bases in the middle. The CDR3 sequence is 13 residues long. The sample was cultured CD8+ T cells derived from PBMCs. This TCR came from a male donor with HIV. The chain joins TRBV4-1 to TRBJ2-7, with D hard to call. The CDR3 reads CASSRILDYEQYF. Written as DNA, the CDR3 is TGCGCCAGCAGCCGTATACTCGACTACGAGCAGTACTTC.